The 30 T cell receptor beta chains reported below all come from one sample, sequenced in a study of cytomegalovirus exposure and HLA in healthy donors. Primers: 60 Vbeta forward and 13 Jbeta reverse. This table comes from immunoSEQ multiplex PCR, and its TCRdb copy is limited to in-frame clones, with some not included. The profile shows 130,000 or so clones, around 8.5% of them singletons. The sample comprised PBMCs. All receptors come from a man aged 40-49 years in good health and CMV-seronegative.

The genes are TRBV28 and TRBJ1-5; D not certain. Germline-derived CDR1 and CDR2 are MDHEN and SYDVKM. The CDR3 is 17 residues long. The germline V and J ends were trimmed by 4 bases and 5 bases, with 21 bases remaining between them. CDR3 amino acids: CASSSGYSGPVDQPQHF. CDR3 coding DNA: TGTGCCAGCAGTTCCGGCTATAGCGGGCCGGTCGATCAGCCCCAGCATTTT.

This chain links TRBV4-3 with TRBJ1-2; 12 nucleotides line up with TRBD1. The ends lost 3 bases at V and 3 bases at J; junction bases unmatched: 11. The germline gives CDR1 LGHNA, CDR2 YSLEER. The CDR3 sequence is 18 residues long. The CDR3 protein is CASSQYPRDRGQDYGYTF. The CDR3 coding sequence is TGCGCCAGCAGCCAGTACCCCCGGGACAGGGGGCAGGACTATGGCTACACCTTC.

A few counts support this clone. The rearrangement links TRBV4-1 to TRBJ1-2; 10 nucleotides line up with TRBD1. The CDR3 loop spans 16 amino acids. The V and J ends lost 1 base and 4 bases, in that order; junction bases with no gene match: 6. Germline assignment: CDR1 MGHRA and CDR2 YSYEKL. Here the CDR3 DNA reads TGCGCCAGCAGCCAAGTTACGACAGGGGGCTTCTATGGCTACACCTTC. Protein: CASSQVTTGGFYGYTF.

This clone was observed a handful of times. The chain recombines TRBV9 with TRBJ1-2; TRBD1 agrees at 7 bases. Trimming took 0 bases from V and 0 from J; bases not matched to a gene: 2. The CDR3 loop spans 15 amino acids. Germline loops: CDR1 SGDLS, CDR2 YYNGEE. This chain's CDR3 is CASSVAGTANYGYTF. The CDR3 bases are TGTGCCAGCAGCGTAGCAGGGACAGCTAACTATGGCTACACCTTC. The full variable domain, with the rest looked up from reference TRBV9 and TRBJ1-2, is DSGVTQTPKHLITATGQRVTLRCSPRSGDLSVYWYQQSLDQGLQFLIQYYNGEERAKGNILERFSAQQFPDLHSELNLSSLELGDSALYFCASSVAGTANYGYTFGSGTRLTVV.

The chain combines TRBV5-6 with TRBJ1-6; 10 bases map to TRBD1. V trimming: 4 bases; J trimming: 10 bases; junction bases outside the gene matches: 5. Per germline, CDR1 SGHDT and CDR2 YYEEEE. The CDR3 contains 14 residues. The CDR3 reads CASSGDRGESPLHF. CDR3 nucleotide sequence: TGTGCCAGCAGCGGGGACAGGGGAGAATCACCCCTCCACTTT.

In this sample, this clone turned up a few times. The rearrangement uses TRBV5-1 and TRBJ1-2; weak D call: TRBD1 (6 bases). Germline V gene sequence: CDR1 SGHRS, CDR2 YFSETQ. The CDR3 totals 16 residues. V was shortened by 2 bases and J by 7 bases, with 21 bases between the two germline ends. CDR3 sequence reads: CASSLAPGEHRSGYTF. CDR3 sequence (DNA): TGCGCCAGCAGCTTAGCCCCAGGGGAGCATAGGTCTGGCTACACCTTC.

This clone was counted a few times. The J gene is TRBJ2-2, the V gene TRBV18; 7 bases match TRBD1. The germline V gene has CDR1 KGHSH and CDR2 LQKENI. The CDR3 totals 14 residues. The trim removed 2 bases at V and 5 bases at J, leaving 2 bases unmatched. The DNA for the CDR3 is TGTGCCAGCTCACCAGACAGGGAGACCGGGGAGCTGTTTTTT. Translated, it gives CASSPDRETGELFF.

The chain recombines TRBV13 with TRBJ2-1; maybe TRBD2 (5 bases). The CDR3 runs 13 residues. Trimming pared 2 bases from V and 9 bases from J, leaving 11 bases between. CDR1 PRHDT and CDR2 FYEKMQ come from the germline V gene (reference sequence). The CDR3 reads CASSLYQAGEQFF. The CDR3 bases are TGTGCCAGCAGCTTATATCAGGCGGGTGAGCAGTTCTTC.

V gene TRBV4-1 combines with J gene TRBJ2-7, with D possibly TRBD1 on 5 matching bases. Trimming stripped 2 bases from V and 0 bases from J, with 8 bases between. The CDR3 extends over 14 amino acids. In germline, CDR1 is MGHRA, CDR2 YSYEKL. This CDR3 reads CASSQQGSSYEQYF. CDR3 nucleotide sequence: TGCGCCAGCAGCCAACAGGGCAGCTCCTACGAGCAGTACTTC.

This clone was seen only a few times. The rearrangement links TRBV7-9 to TRBJ1-1; TRBD1 agrees at 10 bases. V gave up 3 bases and J gave up 6 bases; unmatched junction bases: 7. This CDR3 region has 15 residues. Germline CDR1 and CDR2: SEHNR and FQNEAQ (reference sequence). This CDR3 reads CASSLVGQGVSEAFF. DNA for the CDR3: TGTGCCAGCAGCTTGGTAGGACAGGGGGTGTCTGAAGCTTTCTTT.

The chain joins TRBV6-5 to TRBJ1-2, with 8 bases lining up with TRBD1. V shed 5 bases, J shed 7 bases, and the junction held 6 bases outside the gene matches. Germline values: CDR1 MNHEY, CDR2 SVGAGI. This CDR3 contains 13 residues. The CDR3 sequence is CASSNQGASGYTF. The CDR3 DNA reads TGTGCCAGCAGTAATCAGGGGGCCAGTGGCTACACCTTC.

This clone occurred a few times. The rearrangement joins TRBV5-1 to TRBJ2-3; 15 bases align to TRBD2. Germline V lookup: CDR1 SGHRS, CDR2 YFSETQ. V lost 0 bases and J lost 3; bases outside the gene matches: 2. CDR3 length equals 17 residues. The CDR3 DNA reads TGCGCCAGCAGCTTGGGGACTAGCGGGGGGGCAACAGATACGCAGTATTTT. This sequence encodes CASSLGTSGGATDTQYF.

This sequence joins TRBV7-6 and TRBJ2-7; possible D gene TRBD2, 5 bases. V was clipped by 5 bases and J by 5 bases, with 16 bases between them. CDR3 length: 14 residues. CDR1 is SGHVS and CDR2 is FNYEAQ in the germline V gene. Written as DNA, the CDR3 is TGTGCCAGCAGCGCGGACTTATACCCTAACGAGCAGTACTTC. It yields the protein CASSADLYPNEQYF.

The V call is TRBV5-4, the J call TRBJ2-5; tentatively, D is TRBD2 (5 bases). V was clipped by 0 bases and J by 6 bases, with 9 bases between them. This CDR3 spans 13 amino acids. The germline V gene encodes CDR1 SGHNT and CDR2 YYREEE (reference sequence). The CDR3 here is CASSLELDKTQYF. The DNA for the CDR3 is TGTGCCAGCAGCTTGGAACTAGATAAGACCCAGTACTTC.

This chain links TRBV6-5 with TRBJ1-2; 7 bases are a match to TRBD1. Germline-derived CDR1 and CDR2 are MNHEY and SVGAGI. The CDR3 totals 15 residues. V lost 6 bases to trimming and J lost 5 bases; unmatched junction nucleotides: 12. CDR3 bases: TGTGCCAGCAGCCCACGACAGGGAGGAGGGTATGGCTACACCTTC. Amino acid sequence: CASSPRQGGGYGYTF.

This clone was detected a few times. The chain has TRBV29-1 and TRBJ1-6; the match to TRBD1 covers 9 bases. Germline assignment: CDR1 SQVTM and CDR2 ANQGSEA. The CDR3 loop spans 13 amino acids. V dropped 6 bases and J dropped 4; count of bases not matched to a gene: 1. The CDR3 coding sequence is TGCAGCGTCGGGACAGGGTATAATTCACCCCTCCACTTT. This encodes CSVGTGYNSPLHF. Supplemented by reference TRBV29-1 and TRBJ1-6, the full variable domain reads SAVISQKPSRDICQRGTSLTIQCQVDSQVTMMFWYRQQPGQSLTLIATANQGSEATYESGFVIDKFPISRPNLTFSTLTVSNMSPEDSSIYLCSVGTGYNSPLHFGNGTRLTVT.

The chain carries TRBV28 and TRBJ2-5; D might be TRBD2 (5 bases). This CDR3 is built from 14 residues. The germline V gene encodes CDR1 MDHEN and CDR2 SYDVKM. V was cut by 3 bases and J by 3 bases, with 11 bases left in between. The DNA for the CDR3 is TGTGCCAGCAGTTTCGGCGGGCACGAAGAGACCCAGTACTTC. This codes for CASSFGGHEETQYF.

This sequence joins TRBV7-9 and TRBJ2-1; 9 nucleotides line up with TRBD1. CDR1 and CDR2 from the germline V gene are SEHNR and FQNEAQ (reference sequence). CDR3 size: 14 residues. J was trimmed by 4 bases and V by 3 bases; bases with no gene match: 1. CDR3 protein: CASSFGTGYNEQFF. CDR3 nucleotide sequence: TGTGCCAGCAGCTTCGGGACAGGGTACAATGAGCAGTTCTTC.

The chain is built from TRBV5-5 and TRBJ2-5; the D is unclear. V was shortened by 2 bases and J by 5 bases, with 22 bases between the two germline ends. Germline-derived CDR1 and CDR2 are SGHKS and YYEKEE (reference sequence). The CDR3 length is 17 residues. The CDR3 DNA is TGTGCCAGCAGCTTTTCCCCGGGTCCTAACTTAAAGGAGACCCAGTACTTC. This translates into CASSFSPGPNLKETQYF. The complete variable domain, with remaining parts taken from reference TRBV5-5 and TRBJ2-5, reads DAGVTQSPTHLIKTRGQQVTLRCSPISGHKSVSWYQQVLGQGPQFIFQYYEKEERGRGNFPDRFSARQFPNYSSELNVNALLLGDSALYLCASSFSPGPNLKETQYFGPGTRLLVL.

This chain connects TRBV27 to TRBJ2-3; 9 nucleotides line up with TRBD2. The CDR3 has 17 residues. Germline V gene data show CDR1 as MNHEY and CDR2 as SMNVEV (reference sequence). V lost 4 bases and J lost 2; bases outside the gene matches: 10. CDR3 loop: CASSSLFRTSDTDTQYF. CDR3 DNA sequence: TGTGCCAGCAGTTCCCTATTCCGGACTAGCGACACAGATACGCAGTATTTT.

A few counts support this clone. The V call is TRBV4-3, the J call TRBJ2-1; no definite D call. CDR1 is LGHNA and CDR2 is YSLEER in the germline V gene. This CDR3 region has 15 residues. V lost 1 base, J lost 4 bases, and 11 bases lay in between. The DNA for the CDR3 is TGCGCCAGCAGCCAAGCCCAAGGAGATTACAATGAGCAGTTCTTC. Protein product: CASSQAQGDYNEQFF.

This chain links TRBV7-8 with TRBJ1-6; no clear D. V dropped 4 bases and J dropped 7 bases, with 5 bases sitting between them. The CDR3 runs to 12 residues. Germline values: CDR1 SGHVS, CDR2 FQNEAQ. The CDR3, as DNA: TGTGCCAGCAGCTACAGAAATTCACCCCTCCACTTT. Amino acids: CASSYRNSPLHF. The entire variable domain, with the rest obtained from reference TRBV7-8 and TRBJ1-6, is as follows: GAGVSQSPRYKVAKRGQDVALRCDPISGHVSLFWYQQALGQGPEFLTYFQNEAQLDKSGLPSDRFFAERPEGSVSTLKIQRTQQEDSAVYLCASSYRNSPLHFGNGTRLTVT.

CDR3 DNA sequence: TGCGCCAGCAGCCAAGATGCGAATTCCTTCTACGAGCAGTACTTC. This sequence encodes CASSQDANSFYEQYF. The chain joins TRBV4-1 to TRBJ2-7; D ambiguous. The V end was cut by 0 bases, the J end by 3 bases, with 12 bases between. Germline-derived CDR1 and CDR2 are MGHRA and YSYEKL. This CDR3 has 15 amino acids.

This chain joins TRBV5-4 and TRBJ2-3; 7 bases are shared with TRBD1. CDR3 length: 15 amino acids. Germline V gene lookup returns CDR1 SGHNT and CDR2 YYREEE (reference sequence). The junction had 12 bases not matched to a gene; V was cut back by 4 bases and J by 7 bases. The CDR3 sequence: CASSPSKQGSYTQYF. The DNA of the CDR3 is TGTGCCAGCAGCCCCTCGAAACAGGGGAGTTATACGCAGTATTTT. The full variable domain, rest sourced from reference TRBV5-4 and TRBJ2-3, is ETGVTQSPTHLIKTRGQQVTLRCSSQSGHNTVSWYQQALGQGPQFIFQYYREEENGRGNFPPRFSGLQFPNYSSELNVNALELDDSALYLCASSPSKQGSYTQYFGPGTRLTVL.

This clone was counted only a few times. This chain links TRBV6-1 with TRBJ1-2; possibly TRBD1 for D (5 bases). With 2 bases removed from V and 5 bases from J, the gap between germline ends came to 12 bases. Germline values: CDR1 MNHNS, CDR2 SASEGT. The CDR3 is 14 residues long. CDR3 nucleotide sequence: TGTGCCAGCAGTGAATTGGGGGGTGGATATGGCTACACCTTC. Translating it yields CASSELGGGYGYTF.

This clone was detected a few times. The J gene is TRBJ1-1, the V gene TRBV4-2; D unclear. Trimming cost V 3 bases and J 8 bases, with 7 bases left between them. CDR3 length: 11 residues. Germline values: CDR1 LGHNA, CDR2 YNFKEQ. Written as DNA, the CDR3 is TGTGCCAGCAGCCAGTATCAGGAAGCTTTCTTT. Amino acids: CASSQYQEAFF.

The chain carries TRBV4-1 and TRBJ1-5; 7 nucleotides agree with TRBD1. The J segment lost 4 bases and the V segment lost 3 bases, leaving 6 bases of the junction unmatched. Germline CDR1 and CDR2: MGHRA and YSYEKL. This CDR3 is 15 amino acids long. The CDR3 region is CASSQRTGGNQPQHF. The CDR3 bases are TGCGCCAGCAGCCAGAGGACAGGCGGTAATCAGCCCCAGCATTTT.

The rearrangement joins TRBV9 to TRBJ2-3; TRBD2 matches at 7 bases. This CDR3 is built from 14 residues. Germline V gene sequence: CDR1 SGDLS, CDR2 YYNGEE. Losses at the gene ends were 4 bases for V and 6 bases for J; bases not matched to a gene: 8. The CDR3 loop is CASSRGDPLDTQYF. The CDR3 bases are TGTGCCAGCAGCCGGGGGGACCCCCTCGATACGCAGTATTTT. The complete variable domain, with remaining parts taken from reference TRBV9 and TRBJ2-3, reads DSGVTQTPKHLITATGQRVTLRCSPRSGDLSVYWYQQSLDQGLQFLIQYYNGEERAKGNILERFSAQQFPDLHSELNLSSLELGDSALYFCASSRGDPLDTQYFGPGTRLTVL.

On this clone itself: The sample carries other DNA sequences with the same CDR3. CDR3 sequence reads: CASTAATAQYF. DNA for the CDR3: TGTGCCAGCACCGCGGCGACGGCGCAGTATTTT. The chain combines TRBV6-1 with TRBJ2-3, with D unresolved. The germline CDR1 and CDR2 sequences are MNHNS and SASEGT. CDR3 length: 11 amino acids. V lost 7 bases and J 10 bases, leaving 12 bases between the germline ends.

This sequence joins TRBV2 and TRBJ2-2; a possible D gene is TRBD1 (6 bases). The CDR3 runs 15 residues. The V gene's germline CDR1 is SNHLY and CDR2 FYNNEI. V lost 7 bases and J lost 4, with 16 bases in between. Here the CDR3 DNA reads TGTGCCAGCACCGGAGAGGGGGTAGGCACCGGGGAGCTGTTTTTT. Residues: CASTGEGVGTGELFF.